This entry lists 27 T cell receptor beta chains sequenced from one sample in a study of regulatory T cells in long-lasting Graves disease. Time point given: persistent/refractory GD, antithyroid drugs over 5 years with positive TRAb. PBMCs were the source of the RNA used for TCR sequencing. Arm-PCR of CDR3 regions and iRepertoire HTBI primers were used to build TCR beta libraries. MiXCR, applied by TCRdb to the multiplex PCR reads, yields one record per CDR3 protein. The profile shows over 450,000 distinct CDR3 sequences, 20% to 25% of them singletons. The sequences come from peripheral blood mononuclear cells (PBMCs), collected when the disease was refractory, from a patient treated with antithyroid drugs. All receptors come from a female donor with Graves disease.

The chain carries TRBV13 and TRBJ1-1; D is undetermined. Trimming removed 3 bases at V and 3 bases at J, with 20 bases between. The CDR3 runs 17 residues. Per the germline V gene, CDR1 is PRHDT and CDR2 is FYEKMQ (reference sequence). The CDR3 protein is CASSFYRANIIYTEAFF. CDR3 coding DNA: TGTGCCAGCAGCTTCTACCGGGCGAATATTATTTACACTGAAGCTTTCTTT.

Remarks on this clonotype: A much larger clonotype is one base distant, so this may be a read error. The V gene is TRBV6-2 or TRBV6-3, the J gene TRBJ1-4; 9 positions agree with TRBD1. CDR3 length: 14 residues. Germline-derived CDR1 and CDR2 are MNHEY and SVGEGT. The CDR3 region has the DNA TGTGCCAGCATAGGGGGACAGGGCAATGAAAAACTGCTTTTT. Residues: CASIGGQGNEKLLF.

There are a few counts of this clonotype. The genes are TRBV10-1 and TRBJ2-2; D possibly matches TRBD1 or TRBD2 (5 bases each). In germline, CDR1 is WNHNN, CDR2 SYGVQD (reference sequence). Between the trimmed V and J ends, which lost 8 bases and 4 bases, there was a span of 11 bases. The CDR3 runs 13 residues. CDR3 protein: CASRDPGTGELFF. CDR3 sequence (DNA): TGCGCCAGCCGGGACCCAGGCACCGGGGAGCTGTTTTTT.

This clonotype has more than one count but fewer than ten. The chain is built from TRBV7-2 and TRBJ2-2; D possibly uses TRBD1 or TRBD2 (5 bases each). CDR3 length: 16 amino acids. The germline V gene has CDR1 SGHTA and CDR2 FQGNSA. Trimming left V 1 base short and J 0 bases short, with 9 bases between. The CDR3, as DNA: TGTGCCAGCAGCTTAGATGGGACGGCGAACACCGGGGAGCTGTTTTTT. As protein: CASSLDGTANTGELFF.

This clonotype came up many times. The V gene is TRBV7-9, the J gene TRBJ1-5; TRBD1 might be the D (6 bases). The CDR3 extends over 14 amino acids. The V end lost 4 bases, the J end lost 3 bases, and 10 bases lay between the germline ends. Per germline, CDR1 SEHNR and CDR2 FQNEAQ (reference sequence). The CDR3 sequence is CASSSGGVNQPQHF. CDR3 DNA: TGTGCCAGCAGCTCCGGGGGCGTCAATCAGCCCCAGCATTTT.

This clonotype was detected only a few times. This chain uses TRBV7-2 with TRBJ2-7; D gene ambiguous. Trimming took 5 bases from V and 2 from J, leaving 13 bases between them. The CDR3 sequence is 14 residues long. CDR1 and CDR2 (germline): SGHTA, FQGNSA. The chain's CDR3 is CASSLDTGAYEQYF. DNA for the CDR3: TGTGCCAGCAGCCTAGACACCGGCGCCTACGAGCAGTACTTC.

In the case of this clonotype: An end of the junction does not agree with germline; a read error may underlie this. The J gene is TRBJ2-5, the V gene TRBV15, with D maybe TRBD1 (6 bases). CDR3 length equals 15 residues. Germline V gene sequence: CDR1 LNHNV, CDR2 YYDKDF (reference sequence). As DNA, the CDR3 is TGTGCCGCCAGCAGAGATCTCGGACAGCAAGAGACCCAGTACTTC. Its translation is CAASRDLGQQETQYF.

This clonotype was recorded many times. This sequence joins TRBV6-2 or TRBV6-3 and TRBJ2-2, with D uncertain. V was shortened by 2 bases and J by 6 bases, with 4 bases between the two germline ends. Germline CDR1 and CDR2: MNHEY and SVGEGT. CDR3 size: 12 residues. CDR3 sequence reads: CASSYGAGELFF. In DNA, the CDR3 is TGTGCCAGCAGTTACGGTGCCGGGGAGCTGTTTTTT.

The chain joins TRBV5-4 to TRBJ1-1; D unclear. The CDR3 consists of 16 residues. Between the trimmed V and J ends, which lost 4 bases and 4 bases, there was a span of 20 bases. The germline gives CDR1 SGHNT, CDR2 YYREEE (reference sequence). CDR3 coding DNA: TGTGCCAGCAGCCCCAAGGGTGGGGTCAGAGCCACTGAAGCTTTCTTT. Its translation: CASSPKGGVRATEAFF.

This clonotype has only a few counts. V gene TRBV7-2 combines with J gene TRBJ2-5, with D tentatively TRBD2 (6 bases). This CDR3 region has 15 residues. Trimming took off 5 bases at V and 5 bases at J, with 18 bases between the two ends. Germline CDR1 SGHTA, CDR2 FQGNSA. The CDR3 region has the DNA TGTGCCAGCAGCCCGGGAGCGCTGTACGGGGAGACCCAGTACTTC. Its protein is CASSPGALYGETQYF. Complete variable domain (other parts from reference TRBV7-2 and TRBJ2-5): GAGVSQSPSNKVTEKGKDVELRCDPISGHTALYWYRQSLGQGLEFLIYFQGNSAPDKSGLPSDRFSAERTGGSVSTLTIQRTQQEDSAVYLCASSPGALYGETQYFGPGTRLLVL.

J is TRBJ2-7 and V is TRBV20-1; perhaps TRBD2 as D (5 bases). The V and J ends lost 0 bases and 2 bases respectively, with 17 bases between them. Germline CDR1 and CDR2: DFQATT and SNEGSKA (reference sequence). This CDR3 has 16 amino acids. CDR3 DNA sequence: TGCAGTGCTAGAGATCTTGTGGGAGATCCCCCCTACGAGCAGTACTTC. The encoded protein is CSARDLVGDPPYEQYF.

Worth noting for this clonotype: A much larger clone lies one base from this, so it may be a read error. The chain is built from TRBV6-2 or TRBV6-3 and TRBJ1-6; D is unresolved. The length of the CDR3 is 16 residues. Germline-derived CDR1 and CDR2 are MNHEY and SVGEGT. The CDR3 sequence: CASSPIGPENNSPLRF. CDR3 nucleotides: TGTGCCAGCAGCCCTATTGGTCCGGAGAATAATTCACCCCTCCGCTTT.

This clonotype turned up a few times. This probably arose from a read error, given a far larger clone one base away. V usage is TRBV6-4 and J usage is TRBJ1-5; maybe TRBD1 (5 bases). Germline values: CDR1 MRHNA, CDR2 SNTAGT. The CDR3 is 16 amino acids. The germline V and J ends were trimmed by 6 bases and 7 bases, with 22 bases remaining between them. In DNA form, the CDR3 reads TGTGCCAGCAGAAAAGATTCCGGGGGTGAGCGACAGCCCCAGCATTTT. Its translation is CASRKDSGGERQPQHF.

This clonotype has a handful of counts. The V call is TRBV3-1, the J call TRBJ1-1; no reliable D call. This CDR3 is 14 amino acids long. Trimming removed 1 base at V and 2 bases at J, with 8 bases between. The germline V gene has CDR1 LGHDT and CDR2 YNNKEL (reference sequence). DNA of the CDR3: TGTGCCAGCAGCCAAGCAGCAACCAACACTGAAGCTTTCTTT. It codes for CASSQAATNTEAFF.

This clonotype was seen ten or more times. This rearrangement joins TRBV12-3 or TRBV12-4 to TRBJ2-6; no clear D. This CDR3 region has 19 residues. The V gene lost 7 bases and the J gene lost 0 bases, with 22 bases spanning the gap. CDR3 nucleotides: TGTGCCAGCACCGAGACTGGTCAGGCTGTAAGCTCTGGGGCCAACGTCCTGACTTTC. The encoded protein is CASTETGQAVSSGANVLTF.

This clonotype was picked up many times. V and J are TRBV27 and TRBJ2-2, with D possibly matching TRBD1 (5 bases). Between the trimmed V and J ends, which lost 7 bases and 5 bases, there was a span of 20 bases. CDR1 MNHEY and CDR2 SMNVEV come from the germline V gene (reference sequence). The CDR3 consists of 16 residues. The CDR3 DNA sequence: TGTGCCAGCACCCACCTCAGGATACCAGGGACCGGGGAGCTGTTTTTT. Its protein product is CASTHLRIPGTGELFF.

This clonotype has ten or more counts. The CDR3 spells CASISPSLDTSVYGYTF. DNA of the CDR3: TGTGCCAGCATCTCACCGAGCCTCGACACGTCGGTCTATGGCTACACCTTC. V usage is TRBV28 and J usage is TRBJ1-2; D call uncertain. Trimming pared 7 bases from V and 4 bases from J, leaving 25 bases between. This CDR3 contains 17 residues. Germline lookup yields CDR1 MDHEN and CDR2 SYDVKM.

Many counts were recorded for this clonotype. This rearrangement joins TRBV28 to TRBJ2-5, with D possibly matching TRBD1 (6 bases). Germline values: CDR1 MDHEN, CDR2 SYDVKM. Trimming shortened V by 4 bases and J by 5 bases, and 14 bases separated the two germline ends. This CDR3 is 14 amino acids long. The DNA for the CDR3 is TGTGCCAGCAGTTGGCAACAGGGAACGGAGACCCAGTACTTC. Protein sequence: CASSWQQGTETQYF.

In its sample, this clonotype was seen a few times. The rearrangement joins TRBV24-1 to TRBJ1-1; D is ambiguous. CDR1 is KGHDR and CDR2 is SFDVKD in the germline V gene. The CDR3 covers 12 residues. Trimming took 11 bases from V and 1 from J, leaving 10 bases between them. CDR3 DNA sequence: TGTGCCATCGCTAGTTCGAACACTGAAGCTTTCTTT. This encodes CAIASSNTEAFF.

This clonotype has more than one count but fewer than ten. CDR3 amino acids: CASSLGVLAGSSYEQYF. In DNA, the CDR3 is TGTGCCAGCAGCTTAGGCGTACTAGCGGGGAGCTCCTACGAGCAGTACTTC. The chain has TRBV11-2 and TRBJ2-7; 10 positions match TRBD2. The CDR3 has 17 residues. Per germline, CDR1 SGHAT and CDR2 FQNNGV. Trimming cost V 1 base and J 0 bases; bases outside gene matches: 6.

This clonotype was recorded at least ten times. The chain recombines TRBV3-1 with TRBJ1-1, with D unclear. The CDR3 contains 13 residues. CDR1 is LGHDT, CDR2 YNNKEL, per germline (reference sequence). The germline V and J ends were trimmed by 1 base and 4 bases, with 7 bases remaining between them. The CDR3 loop is CASSQGIGTEAFF. The CDR3 DNA follows: TGTGCCAGCAGCCAAGGTATTGGCACTGAAGCTTTCTTT.

This clonotype was picked up many times. The chain has TRBV20-1 and TRBJ2-4; TRBD2 aligns across 7 bases. This CDR3 has 15 amino acids. CDR1 is DFQATT and CDR2 is SNEGSKA in the germline V gene (reference sequence). V lost 1 base and J lost 4; bases outside the gene matches: 7. Written as DNA, the CDR3 is TGCAGTGCTAGAGGTTCGGCTAGCGGAAAAAACATTCAGTACTTC. This codes for CSARGSASGKNIQYF.

CDR3 coding DNA: TGTGCCTGGAGTGCTCAGGGTGGTTCACCCCTCCACTTT. It yields the protein CAWSAQGGSPLHF. This sequence joins TRBV30 and TRBJ1-6, with D maybe TRBD1 (5 bases). Trimming cost V 1 base and J 9 bases, with 10 bases left between them. CDR3 length: 13 residues. CDR1 is GTSNPN, CDR2 SVGIG, per germline (reference sequence).

This clonotype was counted ten times or more. The chain employs TRBV12-3 or TRBV12-4 and TRBJ2-5, with TRBD2 matching over 11 bases. This CDR3 has 17 residues. V lost 5 bases and J lost 5; bases outside the gene matches: 13. For the CDR3, the DNA is TGTGCCAGCAGTAAAAATCCACTAGCGGGAGTTCTGGAGACCCAGTACTTC. Amino acids: CASSKNPLAGVLETQYF.

This chain links TRBV6-5 with TRBJ2-3, with 7 bases matching TRBD1. The CDR3 totals 17 residues. V was pared by 0 bases and J by 5 bases, with 11 bases of the junction left unmatched. The V gene's germline CDR1 is MNHEY and CDR2 SVGAGI. CDR3 sequence reads: CASSYSPGQQARDTQYF. The CDR3 DNA reads TGTGCCAGCAGTTACTCCCCGGGACAGCAGGCGCGAGATACGCAGTATTTT.

The sample holds a few counts of this clonotype. The V gene is TRBV20-1, the J gene TRBJ1-2; 7 bases are a match to TRBD1. V trimming: 3 bases; J trimming: 4 bases; junction bases outside the gene matches: 14. CDR3 length: 16 amino acids. In germline, CDR1 is DFQATT, CDR2 SNEGSKA (reference sequence). Here the CDR3 DNA reads TGCAGTGCTAGGGTCCAACAAAGGGGGCAGATCTATGGCTACACCTTC. Translated: CSARVQQRGQIYGYTF.

This clonotype was seen at least ten times. J is TRBJ2-5 and V is TRBV2; D perhaps matches TRBD1 (5 bases). Germline V gene data show CDR1 as SNHLY and CDR2 as FYNNEI. V gave up 6 bases and J gave up 5 bases, with 13 bases separating them. The CDR3 extends over 13 amino acids. The CDR3 coding sequence is TGTGCCAGCAGATTCCAGGGTTTTGAGACCCAGTACTTC. Its protein is CASRFQGFETQYF.